The count of the clone carrying this T cell receptor beta chain is one. The data were obtained in a study of PD-L1 blockade in urothelial cancer. Background on the study: Blood was tested 3 weeks (second dose) and 6 weeks into treatment. Each blood sample yielded a median of about 140,000 T cells.

Some clones are missing from TCRdb's copy, which holds only in-frame ones; the method was immunoSEQ multiplex PCR. The table lists about 88,000 clones, 90% to 95% of them singletons. Patient disease was locally advanced or metastatic urothelial carcinoma. The germline V gene has CDR1 SGHDT and CDR2 YYEEEE. CDR3 length: 14 amino acids. Trimming cost V 4 bases and J 0 bases, with 9 bases left between them. Here the sequenced sample was PBMCs, taken around atezolizumab (anti-PD-L1) treatment. The V call is TRBV5-6, the J call TRBJ2-3, with D perhaps matching TRBD2 (5 bases). The TCR originated in a man aged 60 to 75 with urothelial cancer. The CDR3 reads CASSLSVSTDTQYF. In DNA form, the CDR3 reads TGTGCCAGCAGCCTTAGCGTTAGCACAGATACGCAGTATTTT.